This passage covers 21 T cell receptor beta chains from one sample sequenced in a study of blood T cell repertoires in COVID-19. Some clones are missing from TCRdb's copy, which holds only in-frame ones; the method was immunoSEQ multiplex PCR. The sample contains tens of thousands of clones, roughly 87% of which appear only once. Specimen: peripheral blood. Source of these receptors: a man in his forties with COVID-19, enrolled during active disease.

The rearrangement joins TRBV7-9 to TRBJ1-5; D perhaps matches TRBD1 (6 bases). The length of the CDR3 is 13 residues. The germline gives CDR1 SEHNR, CDR2 FQNEAQ (reference sequence). V was cut by 5 bases and J by 4 bases, with 9 bases left in between. CDR3 in amino acids: CASSRQANQPQHF. DNA for the CDR3: TGTGCCAGCAGCCGACAGGCGAATCAGCCCCAGCATTTT.

CDR3 sequence: CASSTLSIPRGNQPQHF. Written as DNA, the CDR3 is TGTGCCAGCAGCACCCTCTCCATTCCCCGGGGAAATCAGCCCCAGCATTTT. The rearrangement uses TRBV28 and TRBJ1-5; no clear D. CDR1 MDHEN and CDR2 SYDVKM come from the germline V gene. The V gene lost 6 bases and the J gene lost 4 bases, with 22 bases spanning the gap. CDR3 length equals 17 residues.

The table lists this clone with a count of one. The chain joins TRBV6-1 to TRBJ1-1; weak D call: TRBD1 (5 bases). The germline V gene has CDR1 MNHNS and CDR2 SASEGT. The germline V and J ends were trimmed by 3 bases and 2 bases, with 13 bases remaining between them. There are 15 residues in the CDR3. The CDR3 bases are TGTGCCAGCAGTGACGGGGGACGGCTAAACACTGAAGCTTTCTTT. Its protein product is CASSDGGRLNTEAFF.

V is TRBV7-3 and J is TRBJ2-5, with D hard to call. The CDR3 is made up of 11 amino acids. Per the germline V gene, CDR1 is SGHTA and CDR2 is FQGTGA. Trimming pared 5 bases from V and 2 bases from J, leaving 3 bases between. The CDR3 coding sequence is TGTGCCAGCAGCCCACAAGAGACCCAGTACTTC. It encodes CASSPQETQYF.

The V and J genes are TRBV10-3 and TRBJ2-7; weak D call: TRBD1 (5 bases). Between the trimmed V and J ends, which lost 0 bases and 6 bases, there was a span of 12 bases. This CDR3 comprises 14 residues. From germline, CDR1 is ENHRY and CDR2 SYGVKD. The CDR3 DNA sequence: TGTGCCATCAGTGAGTCTTACCAGGGCGGCGAGCAGTACTTC. This encodes CAISESYQGGEQYF.

The CDR3 is CASSLGDSPSTDTQYF. CDR3 nucleotides: TGTGCCAGCAGCTTAGGGGATAGCCCATCCACAGATACGCAGTATTTT. J is TRBJ2-3 and V is TRBV13, with D unresolved. V shed 0 bases and J shed 2 bases, with 12 bases lying between them. Germline V lookup: CDR1 PRHDT, CDR2 FYEKMQ (reference sequence). The CDR3 contains 16 residues.

This chain connects TRBV7-3 to TRBJ2-4; unclear D gene. CDR1 is SGHTA, CDR2 FQGTGA, per germline. The CDR3 is made up of 13 amino acids. Trimming shortened V by 8 bases and J by 3 bases, and 11 bases separated the two germline ends. CDR3 loop: CASGRYVKNIQYF. The CDR3 DNA is TGTGCCAGCGGGCGCTATGTCAAAAACATTCAGTACTTC. Supplemented by reference TRBV7-3 and TRBJ2-4, the full variable domain reads GAGVSQTPSNKVTEKGKYVELRCDPISGHTALYWYRQSLGQGPEFLIYFQGTGAADDSGLPNDRFFAVRPEGSVSTLKIQRTERGDSAVYLCASGRYVKNIQYFGAGTRLSVL.

This chain connects TRBV28 to TRBJ2-2, with D maybe TRBD2 (6 bases). V was cut by 7 bases and J by 6 bases, with 15 bases left in between. This CDR3 is 14 amino acids long. Per the germline V gene, CDR1 is MDHEN and CDR2 is SYDVKM. The CDR3: CASMGGGGAGELFF. The CDR3 DNA is TGTGCCAGCATGGGGGGTGGAGGGGCCGGGGAGCTGTTTTTT.

This rearrangement joins TRBV4-2 to TRBJ2-1; D gene ambiguous. The CDR3 length is 13 residues. V was cut by 3 bases and J by 8 bases, with 11 bases left in between. CDR1 and CDR2 (germline): LGHNA, YNFKEQ. The CDR3 is CASSQLITDEQFF. The CDR3 nucleotides are TGTGCCAGCAGCCAGCTTATTACTGATGAGCAGTTCTTC.

V and J are TRBV28 and TRBJ1-1, with D tentatively TRBD1 (5 bases). Trimming cost V 3 bases and J 6 bases, with 17 bases left between them. The CDR3 spans 15 residues. CDR1 is MDHEN and CDR2 is SYDVKM in the germline V gene. The CDR3 reads CASSFWEQRGAEAFF. For the CDR3, the DNA is TGTGCCAGCAGTTTTTGGGAACAGCGGGGGGCTGAAGCTTTCTTT. Full variable domain (rest looked up from reference TRBV28 and TRBJ1-1): DVKVTQSSRYLVKRTGEKVFLECVQDMDHENMFWYRQDPGLGLRLIYFSYDVKMKEKGDIPEGYSVSREKKERFSLILESASTNQTSMYLCASSFWEQRGAEAFFGQGTRLTVV.

The chain carries TRBV28 and TRBJ1-5, with D possibly matching TRBD1 (6 bases). V dropped 6 bases and J dropped 7 bases, with 13 bases sitting between them. The V gene's germline CDR1 is MDHEN and CDR2 SYDVKM. The CDR3 consists of 13 residues. The chain's CDR3 is CASRRQASQPQHF. DNA for the CDR3: TGTGCCAGCAGAAGACAGGCGTCGCAGCCCCAGCATTTT.

In its sample, this clone was seen a few times. CDR3 nucleotide sequence: TGTGCTAGTGGTTTGGTACTAGAGAGGGCGCCCGGGGAGCTGTTTTTT. Its translation: CASGLVLERAPGELFF. The chain recombines TRBV12-5 with TRBJ2-2; perhaps TRBD2 as D (5 bases). V was clipped by 0 bases and J by 6 bases, with 14 bases between them. Looked up from germline, CDR1 is LGHNT and CDR2 is FRNRAP. This CDR3 has 16 residues. Full variable domain (outside the CDR3, taken from reference TRBV12-5 and TRBJ2-2): DARVTQTPRHKVTEMGQEVTMRCQPILGHNTVFWYRQTMMQGLELLAYFRNRAPLDDSGMPKDRFSAEMPDATLATLKIQPSEPRDSAVYFCASGLVLERAPGELFFGEGSRLTVL.

The rearrangement links TRBV2 to TRBJ1-6; 8 bases are shared with TRBD1. Germline-derived CDR1 and CDR2 are SNHLY and FYNNEI. The CDR3 contains 14 residues. J was trimmed by 7 bases and V by 8 bases; bases with no gene match: 7. The CDR3 spells CASGGQAYNSPLHF. CDR3 DNA: TGTGCCAGCGGGGGACAGGCTTACAATTCACCCCTCCACTTT. The full variable domain, rest sourced from reference TRBV2 and TRBJ1-6, is EPEVTQTPSHQVTQMGQEVILRCVPISNHLYFYWYRQILGQKVEFLVSFYNNEISEKSEIFDDQFSVERPDGSNFTLKIRSTKLEDSAMYFCASGGQAYNSPLHFGNGTRLTVT.

J is TRBJ1-2 and V is TRBV2; 12 positions agree with TRBD1. With V trimmed by 6 bases and J by 7 bases, 15 bases remained unmatched. The CDR3 extends over 17 amino acids. CDR1 is SNHLY and CDR2 is FYNNEI in the germline V gene. DNA for the CDR3: TGTGCCAGCAGGGAATATGGAGGTGGGACAGGGGGCAGTGGCTACACCTTC. Translated, it gives CASREYGGGTGGSGYTF.

This chain connects TRBV12-3 or TRBV12-4 to TRBJ2-1; a weak D match, TRBD1 (6 bases). The CDR3 extends over 13 amino acids. V was trimmed by 4 bases and J by 8 bases, leaving 12 bases between them. The CDR3, as DNA: TGTGCCAGCAGTTGGGGGCCCTCGGATGAGCAGTTCTTC. Translation: CASSWGPSDEQFF.

The chain uses TRBV5-6 and TRBJ2-2; D perhaps matches TRBD1 (6 bases). V was pared by 2 bases and J by 1 base, with 15 bases between. Germline V gene data show CDR1 as SGHDT and CDR2 as YYEEEE. The CDR3 has 17 residues. The chain's CDR3 is CASSFGPSGENTGELFF. CDR3 nucleotides: TGTGCCAGCAGCTTTGGGCCCTCAGGGGAGAACACCGGGGAGCTGTTTTTT.

CDR3 sequence reads: CASSGTSGGRDTQYF. The CDR3 coding sequence is TGTGCCAGCAGCGGGACTAGCGGGGGTAGGGATACGCAGTATTTT. The V call is TRBV2, the J call TRBJ2-3, with TRBD2 matching 14 bases. V shed 6 bases, J shed 6 bases, and the junction held 5 bases outside the gene matches. Germline values: CDR1 SNHLY, CDR2 FYNNEI. The CDR3 is 15 amino acids.

The gene calls are TRBV3-1 (or the pseudogene TRBV3-2) and TRBJ2-1; possibly TRBD2 for D (7 bases). V was pared by 3 bases and J by 6 bases, with 12 bases between. This CDR3 has 14 amino acids. Germline CDR1 and CDR2: LGHDT and YNNKEL (reference sequence). As DNA, the CDR3 is TGTGCCAGCAGCCAGGGAGGGGGGGGCAATGAGCAGTTCTTC. Residues: CASSQGGGGNEQFF.

V and J are TRBV19 and TRBJ2-3, with a possible D match to TRBD1 (5 bases). Germline V gene lookup returns CDR1 LNHDA and CDR2 SQIVND (reference sequence). The CDR3 contains 14 residues. V was pared by 4 bases and J by 3 bases, with 11 bases between. The CDR3 nucleotides are TGTGCCAGTAGTAAAGGGGTGGGGACAGATACGCAGTATTTT. Encoded protein: CASSKGVGTDTQYF. Using reference TRBV19 and TRBJ2-3 for the parts outside the CDR3, the full variable domain is DGGITQSPKYLFRKEGQNVTLSCEQNLNHDAMYWYRQDPGQGLRLIYYSQIVNDFQKGDIAEGYSVSREKKESFPLTVTSAQKNPTAFYLCASSKGVGTDTQYFGPGTRLTVL.

The chain combines TRBV19 with TRBJ2-7; 7 nucleotides match TRBD1. Per germline, CDR1 LNHDA and CDR2 SQIVND (reference sequence). This CDR3 is built from 14 residues. V lost 7 bases and J lost 0; bases outside the gene matches: 6. The CDR3 DNA is TGTGCCAGTAACCGGGGACAGAGCTCCTACGAGCAGTACTTC. Translating it yields CASNRGQSSYEQYF.

V is TRBV11-2 and J is TRBJ2-7; possible D gene TRBD2, 6 bases. The germline V and J ends were trimmed by 5 bases and 3 bases, with 17 bases remaining between them. Per germline, CDR1 SGHAT and CDR2 FQNNGV. This CDR3 has 15 residues. The CDR3 spells CASSRGKLYGYEQYF. CDR3 coding DNA: TGTGCCAGCAGCCGCGGGAAACTATATGGCTACGAGCAGTACTTC.